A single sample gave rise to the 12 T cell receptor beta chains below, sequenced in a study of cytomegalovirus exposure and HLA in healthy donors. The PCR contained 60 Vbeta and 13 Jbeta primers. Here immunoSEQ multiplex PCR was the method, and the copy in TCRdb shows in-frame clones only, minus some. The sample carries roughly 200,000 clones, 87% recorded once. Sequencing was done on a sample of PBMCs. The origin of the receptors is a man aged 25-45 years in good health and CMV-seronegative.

CDR3 sequence reads: CASSRTRSTGNEQFF. The CDR3 DNA reads as TGTGCCAGCAGCCGAACGAGGAGTACGGGGAATGAGCAGTTCTTC. This chain joins TRBV6-5 and TRBJ2-1, with a possible D match to TRBD2 (5 bases). V was shortened by 6 bases and J by 7 bases, with 19 bases between the two germline ends. From germline, CDR1 is MNHEY and CDR2 SVGAGI. The CDR3 spans 15 residues.

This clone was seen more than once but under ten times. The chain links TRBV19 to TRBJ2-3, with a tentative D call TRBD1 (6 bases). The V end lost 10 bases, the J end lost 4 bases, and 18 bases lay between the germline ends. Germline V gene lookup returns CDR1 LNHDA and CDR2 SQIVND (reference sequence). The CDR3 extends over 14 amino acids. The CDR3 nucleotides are TGTGCCACGGAGGACAGTTTGACCCCAGATACGCAGTATTTT. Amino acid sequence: CATEDSLTPDTQYF.

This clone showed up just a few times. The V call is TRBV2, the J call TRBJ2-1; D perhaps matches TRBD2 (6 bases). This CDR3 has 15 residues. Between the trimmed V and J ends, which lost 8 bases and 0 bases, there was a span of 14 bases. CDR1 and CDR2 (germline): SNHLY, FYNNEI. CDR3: CASGVAVSSYNEQFF. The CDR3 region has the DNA TGTGCCAGCGGGGTAGCGGTGAGCTCCTACAATGAGCAGTTCTTC.

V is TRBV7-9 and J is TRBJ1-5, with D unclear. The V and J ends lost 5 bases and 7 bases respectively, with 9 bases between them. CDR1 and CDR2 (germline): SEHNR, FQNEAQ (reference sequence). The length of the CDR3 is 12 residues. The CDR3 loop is CASSQDKQPQHF. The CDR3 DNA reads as TGTGCCAGCAGCCAGGATAAACAGCCCCAGCATTTT.

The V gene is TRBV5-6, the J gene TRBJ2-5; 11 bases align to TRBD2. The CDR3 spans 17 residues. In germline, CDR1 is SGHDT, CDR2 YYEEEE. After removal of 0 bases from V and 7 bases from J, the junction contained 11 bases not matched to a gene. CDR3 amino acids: CASSLVASGGFGGTQYF. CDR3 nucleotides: TGTGCCAGCAGCTTGGTGGCTAGCGGGGGGTTTGGAGGGACCCAGTACTTC.

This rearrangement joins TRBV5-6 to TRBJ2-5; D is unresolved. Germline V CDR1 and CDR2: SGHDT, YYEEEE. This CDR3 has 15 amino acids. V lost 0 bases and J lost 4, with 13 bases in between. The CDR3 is CASSLGAATVETQYF. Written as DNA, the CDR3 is TGTGCCAGCAGCTTGGGCGCAGCCACAGTAGAGACCCAGTACTTC.

The CDR3 nucleotides are TGTGCCAGCAGTTCCTTCGGGAGGGCTGGTGGCTACACCTTC. Translating it yields CASSSFGRAGGYTF. The chain combines TRBV28 with TRBJ1-2; D remains ambiguous. Germline CDR1 reads MDHEN; CDR2 reads SYDVKM. This CDR3 spans 14 amino acids. V was pared by 4 bases and J by 7 bases, with 16 bases between.

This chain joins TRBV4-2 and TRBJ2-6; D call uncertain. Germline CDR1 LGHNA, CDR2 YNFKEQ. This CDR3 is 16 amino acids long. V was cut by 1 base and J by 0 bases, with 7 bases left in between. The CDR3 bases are TGTGCCAGCAGCCAAGTTCTGGCCTCTGGGGCCAACGTCCTGACTTTC. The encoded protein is CASSQVLASGANVLTF.

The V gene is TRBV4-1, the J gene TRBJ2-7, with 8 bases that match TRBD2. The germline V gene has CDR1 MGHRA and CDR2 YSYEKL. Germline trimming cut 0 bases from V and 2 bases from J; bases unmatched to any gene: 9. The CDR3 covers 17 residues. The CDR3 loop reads CASSQEGFAGGTYEQYF. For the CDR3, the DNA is TGCGCCAGCAGCCAAGAGGGCTTCGCGGGAGGAACCTACGAGCAGTACTTC.

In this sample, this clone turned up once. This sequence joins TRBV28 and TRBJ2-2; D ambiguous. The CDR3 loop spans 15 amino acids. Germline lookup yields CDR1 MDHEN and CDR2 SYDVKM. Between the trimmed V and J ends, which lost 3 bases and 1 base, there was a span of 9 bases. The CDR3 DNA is TGTGCCAGCAGTTTCAGGCCCGGGAACACCGGGGAGCTGTTTTTT. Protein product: CASSFRPGNTGELFF.

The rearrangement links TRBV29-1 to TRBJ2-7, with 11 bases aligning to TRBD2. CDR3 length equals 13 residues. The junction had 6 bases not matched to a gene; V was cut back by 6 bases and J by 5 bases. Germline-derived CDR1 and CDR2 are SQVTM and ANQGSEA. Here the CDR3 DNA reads TGCAGCGTGGAGGCGGGACTAGCGGACGAGCAGTACTTC. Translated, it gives CSVEAGLADEQYF.

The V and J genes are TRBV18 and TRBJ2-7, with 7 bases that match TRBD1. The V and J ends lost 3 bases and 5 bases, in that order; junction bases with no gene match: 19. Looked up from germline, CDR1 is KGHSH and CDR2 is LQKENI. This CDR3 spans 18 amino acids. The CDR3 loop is CASSPRIIKGQTGNEQYF. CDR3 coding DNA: TGTGCCAGCTCACCCCGTATCATTAAGGGACAGACGGGAAACGAGCAGTACTTC.